These T cell receptor beta chains were read from a single sample in a study of blood T cell repertoires in COVID-19. The method was immunoSEQ multiplex PCR; TCRdb's version includes in-frame clones alone and lacks a portion of them. The sample shows around 150,000 clones, approximately 78% of them seen only once. Specimen: peripheral blood. The source of these receptors is a man between 60 and 75 years old who had recovered from COVID-19. Each CDR3 is given with its conserved first and last residue. D genes are given only for firm matches. Part of the rows lack a size; the others show once, few, many or a class for expanded clones.

>TRBV19|TRBJ1-6|-|few
TGTGCCAGTAGTACCCGACAGAATTCACCCCTCCACTTT
CASSTRQNSPLHF
>TRBV7-2|TRBJ1-4|-|-
TGTGCCAGCAGATCCGGGGGGACAAGAGGCGGAAAACTGTTTTTT
CASRSGGTRGGKLFF
>TRBV9|TRBJ1-6|-|-
TGTGCCAGCAGCGTAGCCCATGGCTCACCCCTCCACTTT
CASSVAHGSPLHF
>TRBV7-3|TRBJ2-2|TRBD2|-
TGTGCCAGCAGTCTTGGTACTAGCGGCACCGGGGAGCTGTTTTTT
CASSLGTSGTGELFF
>TRBV2|TRBJ1-1|TRBD1|-
TGTGCCAGCAGTGAACAGGGGGCAGCCGGTATCACTGAAGCTTTCTTT
CASSEQGAAGITEAFF
>TRBV29-1|TRBJ2-3|-|-
TGCAGCGTTCGGGCGGGCAGCACAGATACGCAGTATTTT
CSVRAGSTDTQYF
>TRBV5-5|TRBJ1-5|TRBD1|-
TGTGCCAGCAGCTTGGGACAGGGACTGCTCTATAGCAATCAGCCCCAGCATTTT
CASSLGQGLLYSNQPQHF
>TRBV7-2|TRBJ1-6|TRBD1|-
TGTGCCAGCAGCCTCATACCGGGACAGGAGAATTCACCCCTCCACTTT
CASSLIPGQENSPLHF
>TRBV6-6|TRBJ1-2|TRBD1|-
TGTGCCAGCAGTTACCGGACAGGATCTGGAAACTATGGCTACACCTTC
CASSYRTGSGNYGYTF
>TRBV28|TRBJ2-6|-|-
TGTGCCAGCAGTCGGTCCTCTGGGGCCAACGTCCTGACTTTC
CASSRSSGANVLTF
>TRBV10-3|TRBJ1-5|-|-
TGTGCCATCAGTGAGTCGACGGGTCAGCCCCAGCATTTT
CAISESTGQPQHF
>TRBV6-5|TRBJ1-6|-|-
TGTGCCAGCAGTTGGAGGGGTGGGGATTCACCCCTCCACTTT
CASSWRGGDSPLHF
>TRBV5-5|TRBJ2-7|TRBD1|-
TGTGCCAGCAGCTTGGGGCAGGGGGTCTACGAGCAGTACTTC
CASSLGQGVYEQYF
>TRBV28|TRBJ2-2|TRBD2|once
TGTGCCAGCAGTTCCCTTAGCGGGGGCACCGGGGAGCTGTTTTTT
CASSSLSGGTGELFF
>TRBV28|TRBJ2-1|TRBD2|-
TGTGCCAGCAGCCCCCACAGCGGGAGCTCCTACAATGAGCAGTTCTTC
CASSPHSGSSYNEQFF
>TRBV4-3|TRBJ2-7|-|-
TGCGCCAGCAGCCAAGATGCGGGCGGGCTCTCCTACGAGCAGTACTTC
CASSQDAGGLSYEQYF
>TRBV30|TRBJ1-2|TRBD1|-
TGTGCCTGGAGTAGGACAGGTTATAACTATGGCTACACCTTC
CAWSRTGYNYGYTF